This TCR beta chain was observed in a study of breast tumors, draining lymph nodes, adjacent tissues. TCRdb reprocessed the multiplex PCR reads via MiXCR and lists one record per CDR3 protein. This table holds some 200,000 distinct CDR3 sequences, 31% found once. Germline CDR1 is SEHNR and CDR2 is FQNEAQ (reference sequence). Trimming took 5 bases from V and 2 from J, leaving 13 bases between them. This CDR3 is 15 amino acids long. Samples came from axillary lymph nodes draining the breast cancer. The sequencing sample was made of axillary lymph node tissue. The J gene is TRBJ2-1, the V gene TRBV7-9; D gene ambiguous. The TCR was taken from a female donor with breast cancer. Some clones in this sample may be carry-over from other donors' samples. The CDR3 here is CASSPPAPPYNEQFF. In DNA form, the CDR3 reads TGTGCCAGCAGCCCTCCGGCCCCACCCTACAATGAGCAGTTCTTC.